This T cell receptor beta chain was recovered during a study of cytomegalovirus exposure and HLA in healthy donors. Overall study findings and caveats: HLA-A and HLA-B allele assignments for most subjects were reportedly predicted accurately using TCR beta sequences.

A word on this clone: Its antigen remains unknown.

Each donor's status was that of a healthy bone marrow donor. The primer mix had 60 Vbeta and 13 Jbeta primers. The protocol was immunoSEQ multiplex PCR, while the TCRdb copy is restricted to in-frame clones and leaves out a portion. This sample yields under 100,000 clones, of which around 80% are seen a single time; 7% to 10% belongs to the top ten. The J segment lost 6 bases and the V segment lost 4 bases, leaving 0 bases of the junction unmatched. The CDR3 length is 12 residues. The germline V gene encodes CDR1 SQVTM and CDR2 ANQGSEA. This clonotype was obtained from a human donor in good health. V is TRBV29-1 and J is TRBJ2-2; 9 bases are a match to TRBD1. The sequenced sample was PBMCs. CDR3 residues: CSVGQGAGELFF. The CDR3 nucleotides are TGCAGCGTTGGACAGGGGGCCGGGGAGCTGTTTTTT.